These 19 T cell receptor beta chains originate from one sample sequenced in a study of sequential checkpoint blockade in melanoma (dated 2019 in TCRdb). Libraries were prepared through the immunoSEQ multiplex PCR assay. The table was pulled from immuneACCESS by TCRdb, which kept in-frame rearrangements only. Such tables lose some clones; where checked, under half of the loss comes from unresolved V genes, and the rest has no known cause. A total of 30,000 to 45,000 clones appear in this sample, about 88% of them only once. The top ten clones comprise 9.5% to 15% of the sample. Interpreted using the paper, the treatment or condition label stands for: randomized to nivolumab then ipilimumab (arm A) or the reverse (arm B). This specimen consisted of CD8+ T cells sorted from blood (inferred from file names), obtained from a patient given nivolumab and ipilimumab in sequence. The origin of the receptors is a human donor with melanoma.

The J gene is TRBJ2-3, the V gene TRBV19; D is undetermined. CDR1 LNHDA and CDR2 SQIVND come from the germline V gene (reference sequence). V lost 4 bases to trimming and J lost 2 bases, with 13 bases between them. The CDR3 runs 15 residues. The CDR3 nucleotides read TGTGCCAGTAGTAAAGTTGCAGATATCACAGATACGCAGTATTTT. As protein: CASSKVADITDTQYF. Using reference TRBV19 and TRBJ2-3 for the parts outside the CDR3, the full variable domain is DGGITQSPKYLFRKEGQNVTLSCEQNLNHDAMYWYRQDPGQGLRLIYYSQIVNDFQKGDIAEGYSVSREKKESFPLTVTSAQKNPTAFYLCASSKVADITDTQYFGPGTRLTVL.

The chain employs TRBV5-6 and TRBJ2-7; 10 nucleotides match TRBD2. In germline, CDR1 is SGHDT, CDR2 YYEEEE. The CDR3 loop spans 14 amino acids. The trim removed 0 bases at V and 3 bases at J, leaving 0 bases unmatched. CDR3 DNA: TGTGCCAGCAGCTTGGGGACTAGCGGCTACGAGCAGTACGTC. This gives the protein CASSLGTSGYEQYV.

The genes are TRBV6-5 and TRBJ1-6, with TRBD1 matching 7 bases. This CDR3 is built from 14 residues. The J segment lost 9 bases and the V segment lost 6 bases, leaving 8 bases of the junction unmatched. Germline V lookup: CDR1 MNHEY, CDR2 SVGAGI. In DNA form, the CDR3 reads TGTGCCAGCAGCATTAACAGGGGCCGTTCACCCCTCCACTTT. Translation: CASSINRGRSPLHF.

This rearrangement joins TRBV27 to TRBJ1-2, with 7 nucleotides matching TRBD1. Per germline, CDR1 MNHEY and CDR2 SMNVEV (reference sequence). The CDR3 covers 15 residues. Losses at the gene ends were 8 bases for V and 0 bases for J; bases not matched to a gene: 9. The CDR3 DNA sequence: TGTGCCAGCGGGAAAGGGGGCGCCACTAACTATGGCTACACCTTC. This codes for CASGKGGATNYGYTF.

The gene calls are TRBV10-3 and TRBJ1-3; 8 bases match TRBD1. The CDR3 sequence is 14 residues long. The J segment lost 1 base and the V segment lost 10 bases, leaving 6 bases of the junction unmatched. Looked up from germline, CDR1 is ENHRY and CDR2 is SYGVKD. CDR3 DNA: TGTGCCACCTGGACAGGGCAGTCTGGAAACACCATATATTTT. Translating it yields CATWTGQSGNTIYF.

The CDR3, as DNA: TGTGCCACCAGCGCTAGAAACGAGTTGAGCACTGAAGCTTTCTTT. Translation gives CATSARNELSTEAFF. This chain connects TRBV15 to TRBJ1-1, with no clear D. Trimming cost V 5 bases and J 4 bases, with 17 bases left between them. This CDR3 region has 15 residues. Germline assignment: CDR1 LNHNV and CDR2 YYDKDF (reference sequence).

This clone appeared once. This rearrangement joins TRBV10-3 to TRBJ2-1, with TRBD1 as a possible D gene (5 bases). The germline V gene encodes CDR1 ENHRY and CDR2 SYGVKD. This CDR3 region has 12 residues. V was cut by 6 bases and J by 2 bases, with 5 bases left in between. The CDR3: CAIRTAYNEQFF. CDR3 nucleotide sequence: TGTGCCATCAGGACAGCCTACAATGAGCAGTTCTTC.

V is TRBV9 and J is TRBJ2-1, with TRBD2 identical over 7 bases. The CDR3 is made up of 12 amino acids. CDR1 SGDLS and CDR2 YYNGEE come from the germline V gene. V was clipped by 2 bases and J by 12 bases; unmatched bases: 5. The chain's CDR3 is CASSVGGGRQFF. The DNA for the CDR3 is TGTGCCAGCAGCGTTGGGGGGGGAAGGCAGTTCTTC.

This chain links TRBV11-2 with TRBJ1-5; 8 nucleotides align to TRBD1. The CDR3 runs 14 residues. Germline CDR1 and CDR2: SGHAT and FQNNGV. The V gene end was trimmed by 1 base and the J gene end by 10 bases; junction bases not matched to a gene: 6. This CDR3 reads CASSLAQGAHPQHF. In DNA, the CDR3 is TGTGCCAGCAGCTTAGCCCAGGGGGCGCATCCCCAGCATTTT. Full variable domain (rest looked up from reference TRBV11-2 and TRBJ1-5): EAGVAQSPRYKIIEKRQSVAFWCNPISGHATLYWYQQILGQGPKLLIQFQNNGVVDDSQLPKDRFSAERLKGVDSTLKIQPAKLEDSAVYLCASSLAQGAHPQHFGDGTRLSIL.

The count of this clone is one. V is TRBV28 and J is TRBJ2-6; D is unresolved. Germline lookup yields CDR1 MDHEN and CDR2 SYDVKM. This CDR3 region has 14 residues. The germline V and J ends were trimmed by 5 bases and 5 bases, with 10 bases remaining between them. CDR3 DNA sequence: TGTGCCAGCAGTCAAGAGAAGAGGGCCAACGTCCTGACTTTC. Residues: CASSQEKRANVLTF. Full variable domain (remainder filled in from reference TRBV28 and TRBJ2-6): DVKVTQSSRYLVKRTGEKVFLECVQDMDHENMFWYRQDPGLGLRLIYFSYDVKMKEKGDIPEGYSVSREKKERFSLILESASTNQTSMYLCASSQEKRANVLTFGAGSRLTVL.

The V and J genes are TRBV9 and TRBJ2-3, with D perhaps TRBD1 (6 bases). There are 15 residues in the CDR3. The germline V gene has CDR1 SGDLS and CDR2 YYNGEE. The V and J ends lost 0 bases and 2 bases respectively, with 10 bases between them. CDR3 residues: CASSVEGDLTDTQYF. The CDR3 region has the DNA TGTGCCAGCAGCGTAGAGGGGGACCTCACAGATACGCAGTATTTT.

DNA of the CDR3: TGTGCCAGCAGTTTACGGGTTGGAGGGACTGAAGCTTTCTTT. Its protein product is CASSLRVGGTEAFF. This chain joins TRBV27 and TRBJ1-1; D is uncertain. Germline assignment: CDR1 MNHEY and CDR2 SMNVEV (reference sequence). V was trimmed by 2 bases and J by 5 bases, leaving 12 bases between them. This CDR3 is built from 14 residues.

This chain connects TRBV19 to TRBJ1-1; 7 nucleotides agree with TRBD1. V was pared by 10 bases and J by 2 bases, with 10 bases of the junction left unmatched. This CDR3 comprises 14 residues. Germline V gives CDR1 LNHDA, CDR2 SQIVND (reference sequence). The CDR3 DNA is TGTGCCACCAATAGGGACAGTCAAAACACTGAAGCTTTCTTT. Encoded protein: CATNRDSQNTEAFF.

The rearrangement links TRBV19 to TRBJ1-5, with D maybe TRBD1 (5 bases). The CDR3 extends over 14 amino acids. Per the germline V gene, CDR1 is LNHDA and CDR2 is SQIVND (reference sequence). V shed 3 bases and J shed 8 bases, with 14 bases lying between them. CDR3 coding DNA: TGTGCCAGTAGTATGCCCGGCGGGGGTGAGCCCCAGCATTTT. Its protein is CASSMPGGGEPQHF. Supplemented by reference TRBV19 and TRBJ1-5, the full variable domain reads DGGITQSPKYLFRKEGQNVTLSCEQNLNHDAMYWYRQDPGQGLRLIYYSQIVNDFQKGDIAEGYSVSREKKESFPLTVTSAQKNPTAFYLCASSMPGGGEPQHFGDGTRLSIL.

The CDR3 here is CASSPRQGTYEQYF. The CDR3 coding sequence is TGTGCCAGCAGCCCCCGACAGGGTACCTACGAGCAGTACTTC. This chain joins TRBV7-8 and TRBJ2-5; TRBD1 matches 7 bases. The end of the DNA fits TRBJ2-7 better, so the J call may be wrong. The CDR3 runs 14 residues. Germline assignment: CDR1 SGHVS and CDR2 FQNEAQ.

The CDR3 DNA reads TGTGCCAGCAGCTTGGGACTAGCGGGAGGGAATGAGCAGTTCTTC. Amino acids: CASSLGLAGGNEQFF. The chain carries TRBV7-3 and TRBJ2-1; 16 bases agree with TRBD2. Germline lookup yields CDR1 SGHTA and CDR2 FQGTGA. Trimming cost V 3 bases and J 7 bases; bases outside gene matches: 0. The CDR3 is made up of 15 amino acids.

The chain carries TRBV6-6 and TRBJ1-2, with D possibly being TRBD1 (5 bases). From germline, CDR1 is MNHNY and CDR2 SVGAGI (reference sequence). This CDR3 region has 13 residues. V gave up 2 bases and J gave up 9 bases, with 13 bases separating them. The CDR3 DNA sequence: TGTGCCAGCAGTTACGGGGCGGAGAGGAGCTACACCTTC. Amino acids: CASSYGAERSYTF.

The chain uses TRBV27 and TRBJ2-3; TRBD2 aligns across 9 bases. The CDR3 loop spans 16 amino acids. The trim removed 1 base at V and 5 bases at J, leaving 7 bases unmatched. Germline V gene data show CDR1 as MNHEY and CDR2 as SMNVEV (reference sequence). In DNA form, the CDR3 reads TGTGCCAGCAGTTTATTTCTAGCGGGGAGGGTAGATACGCAGTATTTT. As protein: CASSLFLAGRVDTQYF.

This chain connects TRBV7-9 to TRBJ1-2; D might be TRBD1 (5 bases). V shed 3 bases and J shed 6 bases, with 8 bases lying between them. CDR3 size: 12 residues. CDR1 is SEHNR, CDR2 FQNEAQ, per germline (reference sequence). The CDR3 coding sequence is TGTGCCAGCAGCTTGGGGCTGAATGGCTACACCTTC. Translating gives CASSLGLNGYTF.